This TCR beta chain is drawn from a study of OX40 agonist ivuxolimab in advanced cancers. Study-level information: Intravenous ivuxolimab at 0.01 to 10 mg/kg was given to patients every 2 weeks.

Autoimmune disease history or systemic immunosuppression excluded patients. The CDR3 runs 16 residues. CDR1 and CDR2 (germline): LNHNV, YYDKDF (reference sequence). The V gene end was trimmed by 1 base and the J gene end by 4 bases; junction bases not matched to a gene: 7. Produced via immunoSEQ multiplex PCR; TCRdb's table is partial and in-frame only. The sample holds 66,000 or so clones, 75% to 90% seen once. This sequence originates from an adult with an advanced solid tumor such as melanoma, head and neck, liver or kidney cancer. The material was CD4+ or CD8+ T cells sorted from blood, obtained in a trial of the OX40 agonist ivuxolimab. This rearrangement joins TRBV15 to TRBJ1-1; 9 bases match TRBD1. CDR3 residues: CATSRGEQGAGTEAFF. The CDR3 coding sequence is TGTGCCACCAGCAGAGGAGAACAGGGGGCGGGCACTGAAGCTTTCTTT.